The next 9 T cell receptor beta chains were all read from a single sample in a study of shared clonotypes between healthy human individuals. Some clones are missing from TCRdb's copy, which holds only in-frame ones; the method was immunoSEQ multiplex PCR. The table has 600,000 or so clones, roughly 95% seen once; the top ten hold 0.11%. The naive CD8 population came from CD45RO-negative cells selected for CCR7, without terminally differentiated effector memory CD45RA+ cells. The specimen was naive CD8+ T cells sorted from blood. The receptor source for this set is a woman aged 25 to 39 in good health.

CDR3 residues: CASHGTGTAKNIQYF. The DNA for the CDR3 is TGTGCCAGCCACGGGACCGGGACAGCCAAAAACATTCAGTACTTC. The V and J genes are TRBV2 and TRBJ2-4; D assignment may be TRBD1 or TRBD2 (5 bases each). V lost 8 bases and J 0 bases, leaving 14 bases between the germline ends. CDR3 length: 15 amino acids. CDR1 is SNHLY and CDR2 is FYNNEI in the germline V gene.

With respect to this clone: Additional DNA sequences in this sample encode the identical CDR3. This CDR3 is CASTSGSSYEQYF. The CDR3 nucleotides are TGTGCCAGCACTAGCGGGAGCTCCTACGAGCAGTACTTC. The V gene is TRBV27, the J gene TRBJ2-7; 10 nucleotides align to TRBD2. J gave up 0 bases and V 7 bases, and 0 bases lay outside the gene matches. From germline, CDR1 is MNHEY and CDR2 SMNVEV (reference sequence). This CDR3 region has 13 residues.

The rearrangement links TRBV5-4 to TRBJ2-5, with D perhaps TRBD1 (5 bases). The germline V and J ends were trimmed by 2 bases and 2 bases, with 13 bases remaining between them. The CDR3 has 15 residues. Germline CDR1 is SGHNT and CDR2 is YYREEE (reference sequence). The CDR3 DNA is TGTGCCAGCAGCTTAGGGGCGGCCACTCAAGAGACCCAGTACTTC. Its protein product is CASSLGAATQETQYF.

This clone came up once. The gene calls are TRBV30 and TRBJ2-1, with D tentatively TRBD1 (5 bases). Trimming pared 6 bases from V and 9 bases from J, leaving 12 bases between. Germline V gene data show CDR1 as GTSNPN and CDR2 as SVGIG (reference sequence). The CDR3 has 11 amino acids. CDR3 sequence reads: CACSWGGEQFF. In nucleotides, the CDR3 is TGTGCCTGCTCATGGGGCGGTGAGCAGTTCTTC. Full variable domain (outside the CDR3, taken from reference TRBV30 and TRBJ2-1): SQTIHQWPATLVQPVGSPLSLECTVEGTSNPNLYWYRQAAGRGLQLLFYSVGIGQISSEVPQNLSASRPQDRQFILSSKKLLLSDSGFYLCACSWGGEQFFGPGTRLTVL.

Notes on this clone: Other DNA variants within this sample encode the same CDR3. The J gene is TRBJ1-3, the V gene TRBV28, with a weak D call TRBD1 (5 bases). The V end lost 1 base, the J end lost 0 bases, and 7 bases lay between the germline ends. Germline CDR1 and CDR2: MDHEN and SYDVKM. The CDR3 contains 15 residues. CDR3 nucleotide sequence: TGTGCCAGCAGTTTATTTCAGGGCTCTGGAAACACCATATATTTT. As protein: CASSLFQGSGNTIYF.

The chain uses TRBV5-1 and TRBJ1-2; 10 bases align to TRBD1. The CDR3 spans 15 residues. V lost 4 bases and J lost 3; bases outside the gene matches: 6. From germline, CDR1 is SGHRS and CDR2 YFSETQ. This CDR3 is CASSRGQGMDYGYTF. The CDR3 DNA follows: TGCGCCAGCAGCAGGGGACAGGGGATGGACTATGGCTACACCTTC. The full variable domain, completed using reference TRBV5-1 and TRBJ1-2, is KAGVTQTPRYLIKTRGQQVTLSCSPISGHRSVSWYQQTPGQGLQFLFEYFSETQRNKGNFPGRFSGRQFSNSRSEMNVSTLELGDSALYLCASSRGQGMDYGYTFGSGTRLTVV.

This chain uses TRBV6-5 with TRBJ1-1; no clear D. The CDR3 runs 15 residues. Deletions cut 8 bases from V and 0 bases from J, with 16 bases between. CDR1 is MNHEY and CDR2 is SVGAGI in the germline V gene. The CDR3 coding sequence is TGTGCCAGCCTTCAACTGGGCAGGCTGAACACTGAAGCTTTCTTT. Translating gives CASLQLGRLNTEAFF.

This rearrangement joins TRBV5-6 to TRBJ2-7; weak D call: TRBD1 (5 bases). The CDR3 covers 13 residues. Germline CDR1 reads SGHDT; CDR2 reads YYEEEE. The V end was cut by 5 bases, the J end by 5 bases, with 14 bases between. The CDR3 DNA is TGTGCCAGCAGAACCCAGGGTTCCCACGAGCAGTACTTC. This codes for CASRTQGSHEQYF. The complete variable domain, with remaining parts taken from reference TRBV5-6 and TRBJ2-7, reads DAGVTQSPTHLIKTRGQQVTLRCSPKSGHDTVSWYQQALGQGPQFIFQYYEEEERQRGNFPDRFSGHQFPNYSSELNVNALLLGDSALYLCASRTQGSHEQYFGPGTRLTVT.

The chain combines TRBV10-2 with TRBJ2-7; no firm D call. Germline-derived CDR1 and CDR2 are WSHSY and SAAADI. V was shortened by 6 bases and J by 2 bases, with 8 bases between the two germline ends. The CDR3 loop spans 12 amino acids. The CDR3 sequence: CASRQDPYEQYF. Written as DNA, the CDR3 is TGCGCCAGCAGGCAGGACCCCTACGAGCAGTACTTC.